The clone carrying this T cell receptor beta chain came up once. CDR1 is LGHDT and CDR2 is YNNKEL in the germline V gene (reference sequence). The V and J ends lost 4 bases and 4 bases, in that order; junction bases with no gene match: 6. The CDR3 sequence is 15 residues long. The record originates from a study of blood T cell repertoires in COVID-19. Assay used: immunoSEQ multiplex PCR; TCRdb lists only in-frame clones, some missing. The sample holds 250,000 to 300,000 clones, more than 75% seen once. This receptor was identified in a woman aged 40 to 55 with acute COVID-19. The chain carries TRBV3-1 (or the pseudogene TRBV3-2) and TRBJ2-2; TRBD1 matches at 7 bases. The sample taken for sequencing was PBMCs or T cells enriched from blood (not recorded which). The CDR3 sequence: CASSPSDRATGELFF. In nucleotides, the CDR3 is TGTGCCAGCAGCCCCTCCGACAGGGCCACCGGGGAGCTGTTTTTT.